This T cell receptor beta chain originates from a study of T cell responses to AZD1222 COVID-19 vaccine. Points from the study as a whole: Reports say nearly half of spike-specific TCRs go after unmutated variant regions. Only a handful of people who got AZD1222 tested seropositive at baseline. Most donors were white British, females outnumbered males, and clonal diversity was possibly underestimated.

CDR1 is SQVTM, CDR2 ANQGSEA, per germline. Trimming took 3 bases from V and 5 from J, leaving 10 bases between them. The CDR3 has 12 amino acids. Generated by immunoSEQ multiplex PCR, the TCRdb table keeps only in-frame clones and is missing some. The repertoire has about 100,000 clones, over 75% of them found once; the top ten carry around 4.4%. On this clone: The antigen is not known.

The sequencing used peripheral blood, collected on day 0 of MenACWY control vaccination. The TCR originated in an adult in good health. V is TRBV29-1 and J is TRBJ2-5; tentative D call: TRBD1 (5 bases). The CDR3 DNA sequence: TGCAGCGTTGAGTCAGGGCCCGAGACCCAGTACTTC. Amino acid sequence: CSVESGPETQYF.